This is a list of T cell receptor beta chains from one sample in a study of OX40 agonist ivuxolimab in advanced cancers. Sequencing was performed with immunoSEQ multiplex PCR; in TCRdb, only in-frame clones are kept and a portion is missing. The sample has 60,000 to 70,000 clones, 84% seen once. The source was CD4+ or CD8+ T cells sorted from blood, collected in a trial of the OX40 agonist ivuxolimab. These receptors came from an adult with an advanced solid tumor such as melanoma, head and neck, liver or kidney cancer. CDR3s include the opening cysteine and the closing phenylalanine or tryptophan. A D gene is named only where the DNA matches it firmly. Clone size is not always given. Where it is, it says once, few, many or a class for expanded clones.

>.|TRBJ1-4|TRBV19|.
TGTGCCAGTAGATCCCGGACGGAACCTAATGAAAAACTGTTTTTT
CASRSRTEPNEKLFF
>TRBD1|TRBJ1-5|TRBV5-8|.
TGTGCCAGCACCCCATCAGGGGGGGAGGATCAGCCCCAGCATTTT
CASTPSGGEDQPQHF
>.|TRBJ1-4|TRBV28|.
TGTGCCAGCAAGCCAACTAATGAAAAACTGTTTTTT
CASKPTNEKLFF
>.|TRBJ2-5|TRBV7-3|.
TGTGCCAGCAGCAGGGACTCAACAAGTCAAGAGACCCAGTACTTC
CASSRDSTSQETQYF
>.|TRBJ2-3|TRBV7-2|.
TGTGCCAGCAGCTCTCGACAGGGCACAGATACGCAGTATTTT
CASSSRQGTDTQYF
>TRBD2|TRBJ2-1|TRBV29-1|.
TGCAGCCGCGTGGGGGGGAAAGGCAATGAGCAGTTCTTC
CSRVGGKGNEQFF
>TRBD2|TRBJ2-2|TRBV5-4|.
TGTGCCAGCAGCCCGGGACTAGCGGGAGCGGGATACACCGGGGAGCTGTTTTTT
CASSPGLAGAGYTGELFF
>.|TRBJ1-4|TRBV28|.
TGTGCCAGCAGTCCCCAGGCGGCCAGGGGTGAAAAACTGTTTTTT
CASSPQAARGEKLFF
>TRBD1|TRBJ1-6|TRBV5-1|.
TGCGCCAGCAGCTTGGAGAGGACAGGGAATTCACCCCTCCACTTT
CASSLERTGNSPLHF
>.|TRBJ1-3|TRBV4-1|.
TGCGCCAGCAGCCTGACAGGAAGCTCTGGAAACACCATATATTTT
CASSLTGSSGNTIYF
>.|TRBJ2-1|TRBV28|.
TGTGCCAGCAGTGCACAGGGTGTGAAGTTCTTC
CASSAQGVKFF
>.|TRBJ1-3|TRBV6-6|many
TGTGCCAGCACGAGGGGGAACTCTGGAAACACCATATATTTT
CASTRGNSGNTIYF
>TRBD2|TRBJ2-7|TRBV11-2|once
TGTGCCAGCACCCCACTAGCGGGAGCATACGAGCAGTACTTC
CASTPLAGAYEQYF
>.|TRBJ2-7|TRBV7-8|few
TGTGCCAGCAGCTTGAACGGGAACGAGCAGTACTTC
CASSLNGNEQYF
>.|TRBJ2-3|TRBV2|.
TGTGCCAGCACCCTCGTCCGACGTGATACGCAGTATTTT
CASTLVRRDTQYF
>TRBD1|TRBJ2-5|TRBV5-1|.
TGCGCCAGCCACCTGGGACAGGGCCACCAAGAGACCCAGTACTTC
CASHLGQGHQETQYF
>TRBD1|TRBJ2-7|TRBV7-9|.
TGTGCCAGCAGCTGGACAGGGGTCGGACTTGAGCAGTACTTC
CASSWTGVGLEQYF
>.|TRBJ1-2|TRBV9|.
TGTGCCAGCAGCGTAGAGCCCCCGATGGGCTACACCTTC
CASSVEPPMGYTF
>.|TRBJ2-3|TRBV6-5|once
TGTGCCAGCTCGGGCGGGAGCACAGATACGCAGTATTTT
CASSGGSTDTQYF
>TRBD1|TRBJ1-2|TRBV5-5|.
TGTGCCAGCAGCCCGGACAGGGTACGCTACACCTTC
CASSPDRVRYTF
>TRBD2|TRBJ2-7|TRBV19|once
TGTGCCACCTCGCCCGGGGAGGGCGGCTACGAGCAGTACTTC
CATSPGEGGYEQYF
>.|TRBJ1-4|TRBV6-6|.
TGTGCCAGTAGGGGTAGTACTAGGGAAAAACTGTTTTTT
CASRGSTREKLFF
>.|TRBJ1-4|TRBV10-1|.
TGCGCCATTCCCTGCCCGGGACGTGATGAAAAACTGTTTTTT
CAIPCPGRDEKLFF
>TRBD2|TRBJ2-5|TRBV7-9|once
TGTGCCAGCAGCCCGCCGGGAGGGACCCAGTACTTC
CASSPPGGTQYF
>.|TRBJ1-5|TRBV6-5|.
TGTGCCAGCAGCCCCCGGGGCAGCAATCAGCCCCAGCATTTT
CASSPRGSNQPQHF